This TCR beta chain is from a study of early T cells in non-severe SARS-CoV-2 infection. The sample holds many counts of this clonotype. Germline V gives CDR1 LGHNA, CDR2 YSLEER. Trimming pared 0 bases from V and 12 bases from J, leaving 15 bases between. This CDR3 is 13 amino acids long. TCRdb reprocessed the 5' RACE reads via MiXCR and lists one record per CDR3 protein. The table has approximately 26,000 distinct CDR3 sequences, less than 4.5% seen once. Sequenced input: whole blood. The TCR comes from an adult who was a healthcare worker with PCR-confirmed SARS-CoV-2 infection or an uninfected control (not recorded which). The chain carries TRBV4-3 and TRBJ2-7; D is perhaps TRBD1 or TRBD2 (5 bases each). The chain's CDR3 is CASSQEGGTHRYF. CDR3 nucleotides: TGCGCCAGCAGCCAAGAAGGTGGGACGCACCGGTACTTC.